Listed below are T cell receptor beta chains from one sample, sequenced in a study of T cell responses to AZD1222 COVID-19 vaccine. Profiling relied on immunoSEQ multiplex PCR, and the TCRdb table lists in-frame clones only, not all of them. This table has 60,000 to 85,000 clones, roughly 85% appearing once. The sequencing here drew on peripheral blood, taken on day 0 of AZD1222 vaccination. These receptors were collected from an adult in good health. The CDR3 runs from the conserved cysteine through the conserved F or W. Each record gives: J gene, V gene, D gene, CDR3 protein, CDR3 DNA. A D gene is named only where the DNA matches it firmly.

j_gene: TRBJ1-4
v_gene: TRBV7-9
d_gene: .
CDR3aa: CASSPVGEKLFF
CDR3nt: TGTGCCAGCAGCCCCGTAGGGGAAAAACTGTTTTTT

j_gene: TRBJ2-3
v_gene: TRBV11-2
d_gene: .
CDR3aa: CASPQVPGLSDTQYF
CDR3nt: TGTGCCAGCCCGCAAGTTCCGGGACTTTCAGATACGCAGTATTTT

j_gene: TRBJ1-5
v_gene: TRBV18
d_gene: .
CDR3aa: CASSPPGGVYQPQHF
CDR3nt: TGTGCCAGCTCACCACCGGGCGGGGTTTATCAGCCCCAGCATTTT

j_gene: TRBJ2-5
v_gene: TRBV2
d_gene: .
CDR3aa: CASSDRGGKTQYF
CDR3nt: TGTGCCAGCAGTGACAGGGGGGGAAAGACCCAGTACTTC

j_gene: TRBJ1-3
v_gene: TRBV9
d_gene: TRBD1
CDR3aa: CASGKDRGSGNTIYF
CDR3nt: TGTGCCAGCGGTAAAGACAGGGGCTCTGGAAACACCATATATTTT

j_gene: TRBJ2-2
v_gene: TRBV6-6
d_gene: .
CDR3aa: CASTPRANGELFF
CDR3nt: TGTGCCAGCACCCCAAGAGCGAACGGGGAGCTGTTTTTT

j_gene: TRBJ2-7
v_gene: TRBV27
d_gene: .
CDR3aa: CASSLSSGEQYF
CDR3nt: TGTGCCAGCAGTTTATCCTCCGGGGAGCAGTACTTC

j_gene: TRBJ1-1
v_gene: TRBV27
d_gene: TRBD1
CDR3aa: CASSLRGQGGTEAFF
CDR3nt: TGTGCCAGCAGTTTGAGGGGACAGGGGGGGACTGAAGCTTTCTTT

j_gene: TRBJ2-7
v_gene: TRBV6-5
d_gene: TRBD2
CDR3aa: CASSKTGGRAYEQYF
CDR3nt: TGTGCCAGCAGCAAAACGGGAGGGAGGGCCTACGAGCAGTACTTC

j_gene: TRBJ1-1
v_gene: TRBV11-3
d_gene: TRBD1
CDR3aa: CASSSINRGLNTEAFF
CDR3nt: TGTGCCAGCAGCTCCATCAACAGGGGATTGAACACTGAAGCTTTCTTT

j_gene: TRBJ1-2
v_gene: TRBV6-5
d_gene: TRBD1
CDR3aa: CASSRQGSGYGYTF
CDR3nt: TGTGCCAGCAGTCGACAGGGGAGCGGCTATGGCTACACCTTC